These T cell receptor beta chains were read from a single sample in a study of CD8 T cells in Susac syndrome. Each CDR3 protein is one row after TCRdb ran MiXCR on the immunoSEQ multiplex PCR reads. The table includes around 170,000 distinct CDR3 sequences, roughly 94% detected once. The source material was CD8+ T cells from PBMCs. All receptors come from a human donor with Susac syndrome. Both conserved end residues are part of each CDR3. The order of the fields is V gene, clone size, D gene, J gene, CDR3 protein, CDR3 DNA. The D gene is left open where the match is weak. Only some rows state a clone size, as once, few, many or a class for expanded clones.

V: TRBV7-6
size: NA
D: TRBD2
J: TRBJ2-1
CDR3: CASSPNPGLESSYNEQFF
DNA: TGTGCCAGCAGCCCCAACCCCGGACTAGAGAGCTCCTACAATGAGCAGTTCTTC

V: TRBV4-1
size: NA
D: TRBD1
J: TRBJ1-3
CDR3: CASSQPLGTVSGNTIYF
DNA: TGCGCCAGCAGCCAACCTTTGGGGACAGTCTCTGGAAACACCATATATTTT

V: TRBV5-4
size: NA
D: TRBD1
J: TRBJ2-5
CDR3: CASSLGQGAETQYF
DNA: TGTGCCAGCAGCTTGGGACAGGGGGCAGAGACCCAGTACTTC

V: TRBV24-1
size: once
D: NA
J: TRBJ2-1
CDR3: CATSDLSGVNEQFF
DNA: TGTGCCACCAGTGATTTGTCAGGGGTGAATGAGCAGTTCTTC

V: TRBV13
size: once
D: TRBD2
J: TRBJ2-6
CDR3: CASRGSGGPSGANVLTF
DNA: TGTGCCAGCAGGGGGAGCGGGGGCCCCTCTGGGGCCAACGTCCTGACTTTC

V: TRBV30
size: once
D: NA
J: TRBJ1-5
CDR3: CAWSHMRGNQPQHF
DNA: TGTGCCTGGAGTCATATGAGGGGGAATCAGCCCCAGCATTTT

V: TRBV4-1
size: NA
D: NA
J: TRBJ1-5
CDR3: CASSQDPVQPQHF
DNA: TGCGCCAGCAGCCAAGATCCAGTTCAGCCCCAGCATTTT

V: TRBV5-4
size: NA
D: NA
J: TRBJ1-1
CDR3: CASSASTVDTEAFF
DNA: TGTGCCAGCAGCGCCAGTACAGTGGACACTGAAGCTTTCTTT

V: TRBV18
size: once
D: TRBD1
J: TRBJ2-1
CDR3: CASSRTGTGRANEQFF
DNA: TGTGCCAGCTCACGTACCGGGACAGGGAGGGCTAATGAGCAGTTCTTC

V: TRBV2
size: NA
D: NA
J: TRBJ2-1
CDR3: CASSDIGPNEQFF
DNA: TGTGCCAGCAGTGATATAGGGCCAAATGAGCAGTTCTTC

V: TRBV7-2
size: NA
D: TRBD2
J: TRBJ2-3
CDR3: CASSRIAGSTDTQYF
DNA: TGTGCCAGCAGTCGTATAGCGGGGAGCACAGATACGCAGTATTTT

V: TRBV11-2
size: NA
D: NA
J: TRBJ2-1
CDR3: CASSSAGNEQFF
DNA: TGTGCCAGCAGCTCGGCTGGCAATGAGCAGTTCTTC

V: TRBV5-1
size: NA
D: NA
J: TRBJ1-1
CDR3: CASSLEPGSVTEAFF
DNA: TGCGCCAGCAGCTTGGAGCCGGGATCCGTCACTGAAGCTTTCTTT

V: TRBV27
size: once
D: NA
J: TRBJ2-5
CDR3: CASSVTASGETQYF
DNA: TGTGCCAGCAGTGTGACCGCTAGTGGAGAGACCCAGTACTTC